This T cell receptor (beta chain) appears in the sequencing data of a study of graft-versus-host responses after intestinal transplantation. Germline loops: CDR1 SEHNR, CDR2 FQNEAQ (reference sequence). CDR3 size: 15 residues. V was shortened by 0 bases and J by 0 bases, with 7 bases between the two germline ends. Turning to this clone: Its target is unknown.

TCRdb's copy holds only in-frame clones and misses some; the assay was immunoSEQ multiplex PCR. Among roughly 120,000 clones listed, roughly nine tenths were seen once. Sequences were derived from unstimulated CD4+ T cells sorted from spleen or lymph node cells, sampled before intestinal transplant. V gene TRBV7-9 combines with J gene TRBJ2-3; D remains ambiguous. This TCR came from a human donor who received an intestinal transplant. The CDR3 coding sequence is TGTGCCAGCAGCTTAGCTAGTACTAGCACAGATACGCAGTATTTT. As protein: CASSLASTSTDTQYF.